This T cell receptor beta chain was observed in a study of shared clonotypes between healthy human individuals. The CDR3 has 14 amino acids. V lost 1 base and J lost 7, with 12 bases in between. CDR1 SGHRS and CDR2 YFSETQ come from the germline V gene. CD45RO-negative cells were positively selected for CCR7, leaving out terminally differentiated effector memory CD45RA+ cells. Data came from immunoSEQ multiplex PCR; TCRdb stores just in-frame clones and leaves some out. The sample holds about 800,000 clones, approximately 96% seen once. Material for sequencing was naive CD8+ T cells sorted from blood. The rearrangement links TRBV5-1 to TRBJ2-1, with D uncertain. This clonotype was sampled from a man younger than 40 in good health. The CDR3 region has the DNA TGCGCCAGCAGCTTGTCTAGGCGCCAGAATGAGCAGTTCTTC. Translating it yields CASSLSRRQNEQFF.